This TCR beta chain was found in a study of OX40 agonist ivuxolimab in advanced cancers. V was cut by 1 base and J by 4 bases, with 5 bases left in between. CDR3 length: 13 amino acids. Germline V lookup: CDR1 SGHAT, CDR2 FQNNGV. Autoimmune disease history or systemic immunosuppression was exclusionary. Sequencing used immunoSEQ multiplex PCR; TCRdb keeps in-frame clones, though not all of them. The sample records approximately 57,000 clones, about 81% being singletons. This TCR was recovered from an adult with an advanced solid tumor such as melanoma, head and neck, liver or kidney cancer. The chain is built from TRBV11-2 and TRBJ2-1, with D unclear. The material was CD4+ or CD8+ T cells sorted from blood, obtained in a trial of the OX40 agonist ivuxolimab. The CDR3 nucleotides are TGTGCCAGCAGCTTAGCCTTGTACAATGAGCAGTTCTTC. It is translated as CASSLALYNEQFF.